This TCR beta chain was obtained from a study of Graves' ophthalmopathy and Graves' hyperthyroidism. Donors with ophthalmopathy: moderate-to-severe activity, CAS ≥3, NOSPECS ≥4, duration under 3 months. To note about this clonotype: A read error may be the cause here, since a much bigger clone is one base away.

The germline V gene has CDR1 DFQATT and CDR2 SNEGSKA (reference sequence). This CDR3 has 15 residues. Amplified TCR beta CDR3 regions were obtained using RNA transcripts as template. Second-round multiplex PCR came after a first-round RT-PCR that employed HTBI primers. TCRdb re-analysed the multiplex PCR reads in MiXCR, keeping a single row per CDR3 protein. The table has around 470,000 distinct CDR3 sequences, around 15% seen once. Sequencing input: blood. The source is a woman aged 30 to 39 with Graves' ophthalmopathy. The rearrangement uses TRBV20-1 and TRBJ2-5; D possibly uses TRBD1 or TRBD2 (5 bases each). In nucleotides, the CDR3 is TGCAGTGCCCGGGACGGCCTTGGCCCCCAAGAGACCAAGTACTTC. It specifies CSARDGLGPQETKYF.